This TCR beta chain was recovered during a study of Ad26.COV2.S vaccination and SARS-CoV-2 variants. The overall study: In the COV1001 trial, the donor was in the Ad26.COV2.S arm. By the intramuscular route, Ad26.COV2.S was given once, or twice 56 days apart. Findings of the study overall: Measures of TCR breadth and depth may have fallen short of total T cell responses.

The treatment here: about 20 received Ad26.COV2.S at low or high dose, single or two shots; several received placebo; per-sample allocation not given. Day 63 after the first injection of vaccine or placebo was the sampling time. The protocol was immunoSEQ multiplex PCR, while the TCRdb copy is restricted to in-frame clones and leaves out a portion. This sample carries about 480,000 clones, around nine tenths of them seen once, and the ten largest clones take 13%. About this clone itself: Its antigen is not identified.

This sequence was found in a person between 18 and 65 years old who received the Ad26.COV2.S COVID-19 vaccine or a placebo. Sequences were derived from peripheral blood, sampled in a trial of Ad26.COV2.S vaccine versus placebo.

The CDR3 reads CASSSERVSYGYTF. In nucleotides, the CDR3 is TGTGCCAGCAGTTCAGAGAGAGTAAGCTATGGCTACACCTTC. V gene TRBV28 combines with J gene TRBJ1-2; D is unclear. The CDR3 length is 14 residues. The V end was cut by 4 bases, the J end by 4 bases, with 13 bases between. From germline, CDR1 is MDHEN and CDR2 SYDVKM.